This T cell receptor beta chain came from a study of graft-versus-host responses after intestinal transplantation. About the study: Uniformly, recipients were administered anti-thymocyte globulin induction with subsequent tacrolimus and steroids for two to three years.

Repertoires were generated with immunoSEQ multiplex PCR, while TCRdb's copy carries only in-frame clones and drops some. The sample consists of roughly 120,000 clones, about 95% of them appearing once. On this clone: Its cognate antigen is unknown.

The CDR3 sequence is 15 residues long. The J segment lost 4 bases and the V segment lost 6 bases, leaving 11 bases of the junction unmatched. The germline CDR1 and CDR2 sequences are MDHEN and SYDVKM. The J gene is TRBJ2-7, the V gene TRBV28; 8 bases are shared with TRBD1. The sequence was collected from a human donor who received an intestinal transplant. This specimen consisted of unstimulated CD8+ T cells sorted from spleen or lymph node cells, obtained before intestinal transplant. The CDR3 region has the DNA TGTGCCAGCAGCCGCCCACAGGGGGGTTTGTACGAGCAGTACTTC. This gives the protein CASSRPQGGLYEQYF.